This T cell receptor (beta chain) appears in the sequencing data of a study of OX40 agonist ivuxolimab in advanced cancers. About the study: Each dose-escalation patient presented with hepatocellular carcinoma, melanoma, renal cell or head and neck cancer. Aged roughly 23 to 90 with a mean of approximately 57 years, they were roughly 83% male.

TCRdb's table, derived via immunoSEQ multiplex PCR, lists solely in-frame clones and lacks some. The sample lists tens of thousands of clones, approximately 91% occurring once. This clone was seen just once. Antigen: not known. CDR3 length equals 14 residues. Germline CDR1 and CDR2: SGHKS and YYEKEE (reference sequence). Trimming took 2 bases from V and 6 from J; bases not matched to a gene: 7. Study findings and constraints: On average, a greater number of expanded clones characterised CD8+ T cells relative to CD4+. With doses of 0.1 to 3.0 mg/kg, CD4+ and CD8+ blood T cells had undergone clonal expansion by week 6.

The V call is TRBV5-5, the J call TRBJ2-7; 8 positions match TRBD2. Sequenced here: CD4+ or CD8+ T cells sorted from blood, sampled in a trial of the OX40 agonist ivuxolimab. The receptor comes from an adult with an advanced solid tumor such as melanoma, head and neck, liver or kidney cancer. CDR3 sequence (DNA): TGTGCCAGCAGCTTACTCGCGGGAGGTGGCGAGCAGTACTTC. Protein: CASSLLAGGGEQYF.